What follows are 5 T cell receptor beta chains derived from one specimen sequenced in a study of blood T cell repertoires in COVID-19. The data were produced by immunoSEQ multiplex PCR, yet TCRdb's version contains in-frame clones alone and is incomplete. This table holds around 100,000 clones, approximately 89% found once. The sequenced sample was peripheral blood. The origin of the receptors is a human donor with active COVID-19. The donor label of this sample is uncertain.

The chain combines TRBV7-8 with TRBJ1-5; 12 positions match TRBD1. This CDR3 is 16 amino acids long. The germline gives CDR1 SGHVS, CDR2 FQNEAQ. V dropped 5 bases and J dropped 6; count of bases not matched to a gene: 8. CDR3 DNA sequence: TGTGCCAGCAGCATTGGGACAGGGGGCGTTCTTCAGCCCCAGCATTTT. Protein sequence: CASSIGTGGVLQPQHF.

The V gene is TRBV28, the J gene TRBJ1-6, with unresolved D. Germline CDR1 reads MDHEN; CDR2 reads SYDVKM. Trimming shortened V by 3 bases and J by 10 bases, and 10 bases separated the two germline ends. The CDR3 consists of 13 residues. The CDR3 DNA reads TGTGCCAGCAGTTTCCACAGAAGATCACCCCTCCACTTT. It specifies CASSFHRRSPLHF.

This clone was seen only once. The rearrangement links TRBV5-6 to TRBJ1-2; tentative D call: TRBD1 (5 bases). Germline values: CDR1 SGHDT, CDR2 YYEEEE. The V gene lost 1 base and the J gene lost 4 bases, with 14 bases spanning the gap. CDR3 size: 15 residues. The CDR3 region has the DNA TGTGCCAGCAGCTTGTTTGGGGGGTCTTCCTATGGCTACACCTTC. Its protein product is CASSLFGGSSYGYTF.

The CDR3 coding sequence is TGTGCCAGCAGCCTGGGGGGGGATTTAACCTACGAGCAGTACTTC. Amino acid sequence: CASSLGGDLTYEQYF. The chain carries TRBV11-2 and TRBJ2-7, with 7 bases identical to TRBD2. The J segment lost 2 bases and the V segment lost 5 bases, leaving 9 bases of the junction unmatched. The CDR3 loop spans 15 amino acids. The germline gives CDR1 SGHAT, CDR2 FQNNGV.

The chain carries TRBV5-1 and TRBJ1-1; D unclear. Germline V gene data show CDR1 as SGHRS and CDR2 as YFSETQ. CDR3 length: 13 amino acids. The ends were cut back, 0 bases at V and 5 bases at J, with 8 bases in the middle. The DNA of the CDR3 is TGCGCCAGCAGCTTGGCCCCCAGTACTGAAGCTTTCTTT. As protein: CASSLAPSTEAFF.